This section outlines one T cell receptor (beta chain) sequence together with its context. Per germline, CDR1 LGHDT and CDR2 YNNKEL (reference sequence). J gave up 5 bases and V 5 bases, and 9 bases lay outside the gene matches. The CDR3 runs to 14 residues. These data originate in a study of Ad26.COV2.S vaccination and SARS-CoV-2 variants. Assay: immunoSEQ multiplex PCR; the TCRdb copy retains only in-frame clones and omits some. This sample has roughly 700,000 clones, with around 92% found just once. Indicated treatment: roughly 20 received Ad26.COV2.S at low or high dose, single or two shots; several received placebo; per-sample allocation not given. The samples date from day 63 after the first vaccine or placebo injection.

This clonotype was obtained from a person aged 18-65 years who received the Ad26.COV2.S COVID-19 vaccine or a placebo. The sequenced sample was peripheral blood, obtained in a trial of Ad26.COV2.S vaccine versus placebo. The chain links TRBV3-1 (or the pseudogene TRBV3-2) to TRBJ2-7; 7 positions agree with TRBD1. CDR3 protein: CASSKNRGFDEQYF. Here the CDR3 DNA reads TGTGCCAGCAGCAAGAACAGGGGATTTGACGAGCAGTACTTC.